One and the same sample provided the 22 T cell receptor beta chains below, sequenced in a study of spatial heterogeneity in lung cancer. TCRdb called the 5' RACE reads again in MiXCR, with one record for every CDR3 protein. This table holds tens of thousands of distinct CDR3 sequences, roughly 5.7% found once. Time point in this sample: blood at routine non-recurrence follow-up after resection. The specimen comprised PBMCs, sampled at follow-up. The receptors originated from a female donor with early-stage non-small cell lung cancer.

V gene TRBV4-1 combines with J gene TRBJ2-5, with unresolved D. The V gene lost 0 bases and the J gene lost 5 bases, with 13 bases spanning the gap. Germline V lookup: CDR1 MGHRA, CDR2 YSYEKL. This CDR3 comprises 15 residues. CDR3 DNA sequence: TGCGCCAGCAGCCAAGATGCGTCGCCCGGGGAGACCCAGTACTTC. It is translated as CASSQDASPGETQYF.

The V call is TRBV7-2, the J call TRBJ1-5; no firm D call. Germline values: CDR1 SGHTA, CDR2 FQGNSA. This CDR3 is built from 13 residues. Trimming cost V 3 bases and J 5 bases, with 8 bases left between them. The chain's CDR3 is CASSFLVDQPQHF. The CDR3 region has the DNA TGTGCCAGCAGCTTTCTTGTGGATCAGCCCCAGCATTTT. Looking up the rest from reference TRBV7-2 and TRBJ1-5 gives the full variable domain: GAGVSQSPSNKVTEKGKDVELRCDPISGHTALYWYRQSLGQGLEFLIYFQGNSAPDKSGLPSDRFSAERTGGSVSTLTIQRTQQEDSAVYLCASSFLVDQPQHFGDGTRLSIL.

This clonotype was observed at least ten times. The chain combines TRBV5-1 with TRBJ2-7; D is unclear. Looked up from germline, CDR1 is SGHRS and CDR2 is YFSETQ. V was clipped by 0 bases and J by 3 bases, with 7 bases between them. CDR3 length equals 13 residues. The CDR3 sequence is CASSLGQNYEQYF. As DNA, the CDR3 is TGCGCCAGCAGCTTGGGGCAGAACTACGAGCAGTACTTC.

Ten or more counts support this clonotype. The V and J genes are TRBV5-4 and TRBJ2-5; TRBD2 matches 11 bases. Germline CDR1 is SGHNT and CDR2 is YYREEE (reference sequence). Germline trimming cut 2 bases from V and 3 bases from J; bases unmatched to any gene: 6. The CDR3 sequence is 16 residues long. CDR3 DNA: TGTGCCAGCAGCTTCTCCCTAGCGGGAGGTAAAGAGACCCAGTACTTC. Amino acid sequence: CASSFSLAGGKETQYF.

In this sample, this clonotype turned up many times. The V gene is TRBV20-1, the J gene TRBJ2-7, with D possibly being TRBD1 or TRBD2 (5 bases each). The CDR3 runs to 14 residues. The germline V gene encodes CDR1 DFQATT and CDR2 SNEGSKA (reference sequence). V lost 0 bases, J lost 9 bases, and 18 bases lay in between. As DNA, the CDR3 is TGCAGTGCTAGAGACCGTAGATCGGGGCCCGGGCAGTACTTC. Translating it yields CSARDRRSGPGQYF.

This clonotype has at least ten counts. The CDR3, as DNA: TGCAGCGTTGAACGGCTAGCGGGACCAGATACGCAGTATTTT. Its protein is CSVERLAGPDTQYF. The rearrangement uses TRBV29-1 and TRBJ2-3; the match to TRBD2 covers 9 bases. Germline V lookup: CDR1 SQVTM, CDR2 ANQGSEA. With 2 bases clipped from V and 4 bases from J, the junction kept 4 bases outside the gene matches. The CDR3 totals 14 residues.

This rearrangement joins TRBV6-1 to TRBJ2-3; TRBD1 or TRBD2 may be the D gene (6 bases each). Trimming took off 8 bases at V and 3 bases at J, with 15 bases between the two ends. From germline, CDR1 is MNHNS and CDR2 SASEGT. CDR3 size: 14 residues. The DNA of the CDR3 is TGTGCCAGCGTTCTGGGGGGCCTTACAGATACGCAGTATTTT. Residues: CASVLGGLTDTQYF.

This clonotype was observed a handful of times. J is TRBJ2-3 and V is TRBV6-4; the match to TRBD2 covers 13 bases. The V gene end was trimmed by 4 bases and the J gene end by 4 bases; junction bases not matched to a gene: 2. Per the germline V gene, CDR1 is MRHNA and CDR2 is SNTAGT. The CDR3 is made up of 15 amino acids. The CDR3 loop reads CASSVTSGRADTQYF. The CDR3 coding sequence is TGTGCCAGCAGTGTTACTAGCGGGAGGGCAGATACGCAGTATTTT.

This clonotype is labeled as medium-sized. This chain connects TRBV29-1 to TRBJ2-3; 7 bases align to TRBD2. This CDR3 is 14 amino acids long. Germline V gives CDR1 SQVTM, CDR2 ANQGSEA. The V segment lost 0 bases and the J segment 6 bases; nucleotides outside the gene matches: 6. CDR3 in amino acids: CSVEDRLAADTQYF. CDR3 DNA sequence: TGCAGCGTTGAAGATCGGCTAGCGGCGGATACGCAGTATTTT.

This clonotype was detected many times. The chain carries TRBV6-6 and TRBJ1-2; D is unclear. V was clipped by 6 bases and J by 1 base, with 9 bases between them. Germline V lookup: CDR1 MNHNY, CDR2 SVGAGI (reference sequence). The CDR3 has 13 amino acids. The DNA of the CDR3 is TGTGCCAGCAGCCAAGGAAATAACTATGGCTACACCTTC. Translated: CASSQGNNYGYTF.

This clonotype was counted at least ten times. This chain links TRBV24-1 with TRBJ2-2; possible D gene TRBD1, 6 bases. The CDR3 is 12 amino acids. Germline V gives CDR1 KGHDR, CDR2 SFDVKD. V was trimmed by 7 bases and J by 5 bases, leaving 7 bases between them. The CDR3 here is CATSRGTGELFF. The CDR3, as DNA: TGTGCCACCAGCAGGGGAACCGGGGAGCTGTTTTTT.

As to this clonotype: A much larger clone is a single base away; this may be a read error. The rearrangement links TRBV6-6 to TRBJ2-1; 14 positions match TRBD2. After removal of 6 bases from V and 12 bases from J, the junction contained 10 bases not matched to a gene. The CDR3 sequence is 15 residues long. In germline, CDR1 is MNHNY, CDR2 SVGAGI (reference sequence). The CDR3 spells CASRLTSGRAAVQFF. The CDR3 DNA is TGTGCCAGCAGACTGACTAGCGGGAGGGCCGCGGTGCAGTTCTTC.

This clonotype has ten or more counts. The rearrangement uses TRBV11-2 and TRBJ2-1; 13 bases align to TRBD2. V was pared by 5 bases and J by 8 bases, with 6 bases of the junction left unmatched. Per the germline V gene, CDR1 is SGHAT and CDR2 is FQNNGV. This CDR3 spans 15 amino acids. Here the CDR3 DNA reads TGTGCCAGCAGCCGCGGACTAGCGGGAGTGGATGAGCAGTTCTTC. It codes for CASSRGLAGVDEQFF.

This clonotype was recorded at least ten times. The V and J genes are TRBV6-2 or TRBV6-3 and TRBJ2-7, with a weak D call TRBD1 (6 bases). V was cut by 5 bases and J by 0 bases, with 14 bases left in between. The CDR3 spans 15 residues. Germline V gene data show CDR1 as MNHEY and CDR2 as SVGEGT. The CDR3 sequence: CASSDQGMGSYEQYF. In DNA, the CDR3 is TGTGCCAGCAGTGACCAGGGGATGGGCTCCTACGAGCAGTACTTC.

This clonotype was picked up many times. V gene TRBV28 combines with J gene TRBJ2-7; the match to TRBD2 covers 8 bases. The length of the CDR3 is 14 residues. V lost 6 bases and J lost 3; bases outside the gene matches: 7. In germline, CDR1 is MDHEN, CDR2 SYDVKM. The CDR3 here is CASSPGGGLYEQYF. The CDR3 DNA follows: TGTGCCAGCAGCCCCGGGGGGGGGCTCTACGAGCAGTACTTC.

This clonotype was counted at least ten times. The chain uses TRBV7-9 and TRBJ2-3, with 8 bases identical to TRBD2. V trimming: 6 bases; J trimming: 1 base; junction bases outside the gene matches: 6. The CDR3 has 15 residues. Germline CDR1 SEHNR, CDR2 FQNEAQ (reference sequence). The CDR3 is CASSARGGGTDTQYF. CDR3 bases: TGTGCCAGCAGTGCCCGGGGGGGTGGCACAGATACGCAGTATTTT.

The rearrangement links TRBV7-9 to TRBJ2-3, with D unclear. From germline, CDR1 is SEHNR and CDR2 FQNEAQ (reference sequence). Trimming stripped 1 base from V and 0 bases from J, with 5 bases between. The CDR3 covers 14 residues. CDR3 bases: TGTGCCAGCAGCTTAGAACTTAGCACAGATACGCAGTATTTT. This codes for CASSLELSTDTQYF.

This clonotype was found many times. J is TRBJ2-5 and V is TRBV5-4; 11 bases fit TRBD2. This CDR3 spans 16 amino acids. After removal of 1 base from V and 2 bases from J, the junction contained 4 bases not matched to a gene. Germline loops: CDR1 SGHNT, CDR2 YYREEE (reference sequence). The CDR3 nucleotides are TGTGCCAGCAGCTTGCCTGGGACTAGCGGACAAGAGACCCAGTACTTC. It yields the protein CASSLPGTSGQETQYF.

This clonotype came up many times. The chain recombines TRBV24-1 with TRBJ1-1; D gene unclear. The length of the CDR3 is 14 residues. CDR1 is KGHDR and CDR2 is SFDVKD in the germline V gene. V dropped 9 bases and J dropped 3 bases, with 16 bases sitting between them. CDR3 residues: CATRGGNLDTEAFF. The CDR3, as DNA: TGTGCCACCCGTGGCGGTAATCTGGACACTGAAGCTTTCTTT.

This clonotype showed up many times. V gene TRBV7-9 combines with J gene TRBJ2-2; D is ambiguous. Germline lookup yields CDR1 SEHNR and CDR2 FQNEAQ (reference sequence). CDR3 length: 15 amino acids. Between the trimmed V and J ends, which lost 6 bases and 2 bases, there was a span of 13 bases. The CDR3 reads CASSPSQLNTGELFF. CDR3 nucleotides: TGTGCCAGCAGTCCCTCCCAGCTAAACACCGGGGAGCTGTTTTTT. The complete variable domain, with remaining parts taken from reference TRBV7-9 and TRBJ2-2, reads DTGVSQNPRHKITKRGQNVTFRCDPISEHNRLYWYRQTLGQGPEFLTYFQNEAQLEKSRLLSDRFSAERPKGSFSTLEIQRTEQGDSAMYLCASSPSQLNTGELFFGEGSRLTVL.

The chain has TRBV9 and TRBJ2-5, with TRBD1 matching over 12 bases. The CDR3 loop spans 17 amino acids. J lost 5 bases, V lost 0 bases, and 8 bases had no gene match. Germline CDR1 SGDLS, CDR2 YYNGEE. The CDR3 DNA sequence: TGTGCCAGCAGCGTAGTTCCCACGGGACAGGGGGCTGAGACCCAGTACTTC. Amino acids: CASSVVPTGQGAETQYF.

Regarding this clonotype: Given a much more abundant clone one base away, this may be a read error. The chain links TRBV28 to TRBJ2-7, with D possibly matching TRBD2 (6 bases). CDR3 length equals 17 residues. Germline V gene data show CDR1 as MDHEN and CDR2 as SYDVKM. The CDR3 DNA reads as TGTGCCAACAGTCTATCTATTGGCCTAGCGAATATCGGCGAGCAGTACTTC. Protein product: CANSLSIGLANIGEQYF.